These T cell receptor beta chains were read from a single sample in a study of Graves' ophthalmopathy and Graves' hyperthyroidism. From the multiplex PCR reads, TCRdb called clonotypes with MiXCR, one entry per CDR3 protein. Seen here are some 25,000 distinct CDR3 sequences, about 50% observed once, and the top ten hold approximately 6.7%. The sample comprised peripheral blood. These receptor sequences come from an adult woman with stable Graves' hyperthyroidism. Both conserved end residues are part of each CDR3. The D gene is left open where the match is weak. Size tells how often a clone was seen (once, few, many) or the class of an expanded clone, and some rows leave it out.

d_call clone_size j_call v_call cdr3_nt cdr3_aa
TRBD1 . TRBJ1-5 TRBV20-1 TGCGGTGCTGAAAAACGGGGACAGGGGATCGATCAGCCCCAGCATTTT CGAEKRGQGIDQPQHF
TRBD2 . TRBJ2-7 TRBV20-1 TGCAGTGCTTCGGGACTAGGCTACGAGCAGTACTTC CSASGLGYEQYF
TRBD2 . TRBJ2-3 TRBV4-2 TGTGCCAGCAGCCAAGAGGGCGGGAGTCCGACAGATACGCAGTATTTT CASSQEGGSPTDTQYF
TRBD2 . TRBJ2-3 TRBV5-8 TGTGCCAGCAGCCCCCGGGAGGGGTCCAATGAGCAGTATTTT CASSPREGSNEQYF
TRBD1 many TRBJ2-7 TRBV4-1 TGCGCCAGCAGCCCGGGACAGGGGGTCTCCTACGAGCAGTACTTC CASSPGQGVSYEQYF
TRBD1 . TRBJ2-1 TRBV20-1 TGCAGTGCACAGGGACAGGTCGGCGAGCAGTTCTTC CSAQGQVGEQFF
TRBD1 few TRBJ2-3 TRBV12-3/TRBV12-4 TGTGCCAGCAGGTACGGGACAGGGGGGAATGAGCAGTATTTT CASRYGTGGNEQYF
TRBD1 once TRBJ2-5 TRBV19 TGCGCCAGTAATAGGGGACAGCAAGAGACCCAGTACTTC CASNRGQQETQYF
TRBD2 . TRBJ2-1 TRBV19 TGTGCCAGTAGTTTGGGACTAGCGGGAAGGCACAATGAGCAGTTCTTC CASSLGLAGRHNEQFF
. few TRBJ1-1 TRBV10-3 TGTGCCATCAGTGATGGAGGGAACACTGAAGCTTTCTTT CAISDGGNTEAFF